These 8 T cell receptor delta chains came from one sample sequenced in a study of gamma-delta chains in newborns, infants, children (dated by TCRdb to between 2018 and 2021). The sequencer listed for this sample is Illumina MiSeq. After TCRdb called clones again from the public reads with CATT, rows with identical DNA were merged. This sample gives about 8,500 delta-chain clones in total; approximately 3.1% of them show up just once. Around 15% of the sample is held by the ten biggest clonotypes. The sequenced sample consisted of blood. All receptors come from a child who was a newborn, infant or young child, either healthy, febrile or measles-vaccinated (not recorded which).

This clone was seen more than once but under ten times. TCRdb attributes to this sequence the protein of a much larger clone, which differs from the DNA translation at residue 5; a read error is likely, and the protein displayed is translated from the DNA. J is TRDJ3 and V is TRDV2; perhaps TRDD3 as D (6 bases). The germline V gene encodes CDR1 GEAIGNYY and CDR2 EKD. Trimming pared 3 bases from V and 0 bases from J, leaving 14 bases between. This CDR3 has 18 residues. CDR3 in amino acids: CACDAVGVSSWDTRQMFF. The CDR3 DNA follows: TGTGCCTGTGACGCCGTGGGGGTTAGCTCCTGGGACACCCGACAGATGTTTTTC.

This clone was counted only a few times. The chain employs TRDV2 and TRDJ3; the match to TRDD3 covers 7 bases. The CDR3 is 17 amino acids. V lost 1 base to trimming and J lost 5 bases; unmatched junction nucleotides: 7. The germline V gene has CDR1 GEAIGNYY and CDR2 EKD. In DNA, the CDR3 is TGTGCCTGTGACACTATCGGGGGATCCCGGGACACCCGACAGATGTTTTTC. This encodes CACDTIGGSRDTRQMFF.

This clone has only a few counts. Other DNA variants within this sample encode the same CDR3. The CDR3 region has the DNA TGTGCCTGTGACGCGTTACTGGGGGACACCGATAAACTCATCTTT. It translates to CACDALLGDTDKLIF. The chain uses TRDV2 and TRDJ1, with 8 bases fitting TRDD3. The CDR3 runs to 15 residues. Germline-derived CDR1 and CDR2 are GEAIGNYY and EKD. V dropped 3 bases and J dropped 0; count of bases not matched to a gene: 5.

To note about this clone: The junction differs from germline at one of its ends, possibly a read error. This specimen includes other DNA sequences encoding the same CDR3. V gene TRDV2 combines with J gene TRDJ2, with 10 positions matching TRDD3. Germline lookup yields CDR1 GEAIGNYY and CDR2 EKD. This CDR3 has 15 amino acids. In nucleotides, the CDR3 is TGCGCCTGTGATCCTCTGGGGGATAAGACAGCACAACTCTTCTTT. This codes for CACDPLGDKTAQLFF.

This clone was picked up a small number of times. Additional DNA sequences in this sample encode the identical CDR3. CDR3 nucleotide sequence: TGTGCTCTTGGGGCCTGGGCATTCCTACGGGATTGGGGGATTACCTCGACAGCACAACTCTTCTTT. It encodes CALGAWAFLRDWGITSTAQLFF. The chain joins TRDV1 to TRDJ2, with D perhaps matching TRDD3 (8 bases). The germline V and J ends were trimmed by 4 bases and 4 bases, with 34 bases remaining between them. In germline, CDR1 is TSWWSYY, CDR2 QGS. The CDR3 sequence is 22 residues long.

This clone was counted only a few times. The chain couples TRDV3 to TRDJ1; 8 nucleotides line up with TRDD3. Germline V lookup: CDR1 TVYSNPD, CDR2 GDNSRS (reference sequence). CDR3 size: 12 residues. Unmatched junction bases numbered 1, after V lost 2 bases and J lost 2 bases. The CDR3 reads CAFLGDTDKLIF. DNA for the CDR3: TGTGCCTTTTTGGGGGATACCGATAAACTCATCTTT.

By frequency in the sample, this clone is medium-sized (0.01 to 0.1%). In the same sample, other DNA sequences code for this CDR3. The rearrangement uses TRDV2 and TRDJ3; 7 positions match TRDD3. In germline, CDR1 is GEAIGNYY, CDR2 EKD. The CDR3 has 18 residues. V lost 0 bases and J lost 0; bases outside the gene matches: 4. The CDR3 region has the DNA TGTGCCTGTGACACCTGGGGGACGAGCTCCTGGGACACCCGACAGATGTTTTTC. Protein product: CACDTWGTSSWDTRQMFF.

A few counts support this clone. Its ends do not fully match the called genes, so a read error is possible. This chain joins TRDV2 and TRDJ3; 10 positions agree with TRDD3. The length of the CDR3 is 19 residues. The germline gives CDR1 GEAIGNYY, CDR2 EKD. This chain's CDR3 is CACDGLGDTSPWDARQMFF. The DNA for the CDR3 is TGTGCCTGTGACGGCTTGGGGGATACTAGCCCCTGGGACGCCCGACAGATGTTTTTC.